A single T cell receptor beta chain is shown here with its context. No antigen is known for it. This record comes from a study of cytomegalovirus exposure and HLA in healthy donors. On the study more broadly: A previous analysis identified 95 million to 140 million unique TCR beta sequences derived from some 170 million T cells.

Samples came from healthy bone marrow donors. Broader study findings: Immune exposure information available was restricted to CMV serostatus. Apparent HLA restriction characterized most CMV-associated TCR beta chains in a later analysis.

The CDR3 is made up of 15 amino acids. Trimming removed 6 bases from V and 2 bases from J, with 17 bases in between. Germline assignment: CDR1 SNHLY and CDR2 FYNNEI. PCR amplification relied on 60 Vbeta primers (plus 13 Jbeta primers). Using immunoSEQ multiplex PCR, the repertoire was profiled, and TCRdb retains in-frame clones only, with some absent. The data show approximately 200,000 clones, 79% seen once. The chain employs TRBV2 and TRBJ2-7; D possibly corresponds to TRBD1 (6 bases). This receptor was obtained from a girl aged 5 to 17 in good health and CMV-seropositive. Sequenced material: PBMCs. CDR3 sequence reads: CASRTSPGHTYEQYF. CDR3 sequence (DNA): TGTGCCAGCAGGACATCACCGGGACATACCTACGAGCAGTACTTC. The full variable domain, in which reference TRBV2 and TRBJ2-7 provide the parts outside the CDR3, is EPEVTQTPSHQVTQMGQEVILRCVPISNHLYFYWYRQILGQKVEFLVSFYNNEISEKSEIFDDQFSVERPDGSNFTLKIRSTKLEDSAMYFCASRTSPGHTYEQYFGPGTRLTVT.